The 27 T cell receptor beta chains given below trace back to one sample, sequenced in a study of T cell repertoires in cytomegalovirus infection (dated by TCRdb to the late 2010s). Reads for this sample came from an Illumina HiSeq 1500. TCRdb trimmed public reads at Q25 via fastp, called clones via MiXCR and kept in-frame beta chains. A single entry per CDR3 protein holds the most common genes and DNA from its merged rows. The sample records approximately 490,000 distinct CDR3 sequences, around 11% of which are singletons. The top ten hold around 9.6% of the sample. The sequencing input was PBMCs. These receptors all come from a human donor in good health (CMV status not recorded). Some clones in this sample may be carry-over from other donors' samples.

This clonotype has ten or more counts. The CDR3 here is CASRLAGGPLDEQFF. As DNA, the CDR3 is TGTGCCAGCAGATTAGCGGGAGGGCCGCTCGATGAGCAGTTCTTC. V is TRBV25-1 and J is TRBJ2-1; 11 nucleotides line up with TRBD2. Per the germline V gene, CDR1 is MGHDK and CDR2 is SYGVNS. The CDR3 consists of 15 residues. J gave up 8 bases and V 6 bases, and 9 bases lay outside the gene matches.

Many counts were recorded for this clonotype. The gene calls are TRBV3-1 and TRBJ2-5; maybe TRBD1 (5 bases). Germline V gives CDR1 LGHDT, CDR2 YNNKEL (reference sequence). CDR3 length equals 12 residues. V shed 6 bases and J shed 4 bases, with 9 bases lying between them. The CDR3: CASSQGLETQYF. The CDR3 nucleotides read TGTGCCAGCAGTCAGGGCTTAGAGACCCAGTACTTC.

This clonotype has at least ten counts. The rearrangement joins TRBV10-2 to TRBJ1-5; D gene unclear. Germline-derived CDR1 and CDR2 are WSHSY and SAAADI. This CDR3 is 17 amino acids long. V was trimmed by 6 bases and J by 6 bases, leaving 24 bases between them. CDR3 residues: CASSSTDIRVGVQPQHF. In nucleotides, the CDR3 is TGCGCCAGCAGCTCAACCGACATAAGGGTTGGAGTTCAGCCCCAGCATTTT.

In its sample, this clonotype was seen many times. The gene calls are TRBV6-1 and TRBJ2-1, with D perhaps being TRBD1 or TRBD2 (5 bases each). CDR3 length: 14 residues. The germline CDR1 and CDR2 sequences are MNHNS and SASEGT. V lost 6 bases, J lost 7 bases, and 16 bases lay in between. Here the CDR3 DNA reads TGTGCCAGCAGGGAGAGGGGATTAAGGAATGAGCAGTTCTTC. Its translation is CASRERGLRNEQFF.

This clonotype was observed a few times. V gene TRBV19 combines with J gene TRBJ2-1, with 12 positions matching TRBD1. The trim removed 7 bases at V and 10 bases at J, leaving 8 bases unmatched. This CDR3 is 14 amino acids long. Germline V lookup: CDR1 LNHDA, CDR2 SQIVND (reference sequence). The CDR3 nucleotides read TGTGCCAGTATTAGGGGACAGGGGGCGGGGGAGCAGTTCTTC. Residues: CASIRGQGAGEQFF. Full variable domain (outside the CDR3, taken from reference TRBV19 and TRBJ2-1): DGGITQSPKYLFRKEGQNVTLSCEQNLNHDAMYWYRQDPGQGLRLIYYSQIVNDFQKGDIAEGYSVSREKKESFPLTVTSAQKNPTAFYLCASIRGQGAGEQFFGPGTRLTVL.

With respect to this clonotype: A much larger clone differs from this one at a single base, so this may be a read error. The CDR3, as DNA: TGTGCCAGCAGCTTGGGTGGGGGACCTGCAACTAATGAAAAACTGTCTTTT. Residues: CASSLGGGPATNEKLSF. This chain links TRBV5-4 with TRBJ1-4; a possible D gene is TRBD1 (5 bases). The CDR3 runs 17 residues. Germline loops: CDR1 SGHNT, CDR2 YYREEE (reference sequence).

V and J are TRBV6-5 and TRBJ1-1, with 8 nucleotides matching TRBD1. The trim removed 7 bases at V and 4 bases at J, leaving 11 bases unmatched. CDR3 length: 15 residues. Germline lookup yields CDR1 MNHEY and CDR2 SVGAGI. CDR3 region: CASIRIRGLSTEAFF. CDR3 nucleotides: TGTGCCAGCATTCGGATCAGGGGGCTAAGCACTGAAGCTTTCTTT.

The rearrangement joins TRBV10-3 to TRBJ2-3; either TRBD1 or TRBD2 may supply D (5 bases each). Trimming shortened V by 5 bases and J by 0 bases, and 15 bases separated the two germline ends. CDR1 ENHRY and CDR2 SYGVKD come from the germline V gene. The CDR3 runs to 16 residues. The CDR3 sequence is CAISMIRGGSTDTQYF. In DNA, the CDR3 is TGTGCCATCAGTATGATCCGGGGCGGGAGCACAGATACGCAGTATTTT.

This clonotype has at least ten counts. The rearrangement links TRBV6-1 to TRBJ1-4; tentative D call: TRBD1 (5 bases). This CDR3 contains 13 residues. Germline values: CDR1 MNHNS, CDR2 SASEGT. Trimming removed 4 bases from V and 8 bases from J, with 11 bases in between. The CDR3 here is CASSGDEREKLFF. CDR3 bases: TGTGCCAGCAGTGGGGACGAGAGAGAAAAACTGTTTTTT.

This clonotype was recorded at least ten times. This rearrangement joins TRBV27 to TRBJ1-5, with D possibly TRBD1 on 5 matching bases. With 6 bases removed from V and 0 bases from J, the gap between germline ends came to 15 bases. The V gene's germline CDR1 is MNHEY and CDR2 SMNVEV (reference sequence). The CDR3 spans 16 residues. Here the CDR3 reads CASSPSGGNSNQPQHF. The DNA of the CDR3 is TGTGCCAGCAGCCCCTCTGGGGGAAATAGCAATCAGCCCCAGCATTTT.

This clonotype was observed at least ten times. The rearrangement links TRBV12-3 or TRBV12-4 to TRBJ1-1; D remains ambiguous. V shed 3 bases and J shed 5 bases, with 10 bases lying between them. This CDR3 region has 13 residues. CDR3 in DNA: TGTGCCAGCAGTTTGTTCAAGAATACTGAAGCTTTCTTT. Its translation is CASSLFKNTEAFF.

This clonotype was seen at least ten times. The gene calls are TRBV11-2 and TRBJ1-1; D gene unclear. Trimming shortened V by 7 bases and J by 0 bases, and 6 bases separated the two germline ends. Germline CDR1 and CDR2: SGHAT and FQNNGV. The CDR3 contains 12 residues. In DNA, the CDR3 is TGTGCCAGCACAGGACTGAACACTGAAGCTTTCTTT. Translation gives CASTGLNTEAFF. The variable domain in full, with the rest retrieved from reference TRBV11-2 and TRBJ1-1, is EAGVAQSPRYKIIEKRQSVAFWCNPISGHATLYWYQQILGQGPKLLIQFQNNGVVDDSQLPKDRFSAERLKGVDSTLKIQPAKLEDSAVYLCASTGLNTEAFFGQGTRLTVV.

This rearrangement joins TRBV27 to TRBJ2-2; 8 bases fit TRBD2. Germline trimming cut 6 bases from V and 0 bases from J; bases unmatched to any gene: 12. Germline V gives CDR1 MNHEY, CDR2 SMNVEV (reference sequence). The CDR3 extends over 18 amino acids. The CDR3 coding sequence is TGTGCCAGCAGCTTGGGGCTAGCGGGTCGAACGAACACCGGGGAGCTGTTTTTT. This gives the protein CASSLGLAGRTNTGELFF.

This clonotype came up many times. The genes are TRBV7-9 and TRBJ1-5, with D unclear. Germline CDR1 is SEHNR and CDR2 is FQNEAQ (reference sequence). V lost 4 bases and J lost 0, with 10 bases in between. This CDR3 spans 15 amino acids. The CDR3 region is CASSSDIYSNQPQHF. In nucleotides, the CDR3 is TGTGCCAGCAGCTCCGACATTTATAGCAATCAGCCCCAGCATTTT. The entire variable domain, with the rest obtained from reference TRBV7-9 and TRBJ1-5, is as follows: DTGVSQNPRHKITKRGQNVTFRCDPISEHNRLYWYRQTLGQGPEFLTYFQNEAQLEKSRLLSDRFSAERPKGSFSTLEIQRTEQGDSAMYLCASSSDIYSNQPQHFGDGTRLSIL.

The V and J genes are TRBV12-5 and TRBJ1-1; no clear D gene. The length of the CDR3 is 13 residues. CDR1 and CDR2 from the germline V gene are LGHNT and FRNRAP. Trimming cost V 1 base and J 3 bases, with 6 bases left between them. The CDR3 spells CASGLDPYTEAFF. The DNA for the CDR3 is TGTGCTAGTGGTTTGGACCCGTACACTGAAGCTTTCTTT.

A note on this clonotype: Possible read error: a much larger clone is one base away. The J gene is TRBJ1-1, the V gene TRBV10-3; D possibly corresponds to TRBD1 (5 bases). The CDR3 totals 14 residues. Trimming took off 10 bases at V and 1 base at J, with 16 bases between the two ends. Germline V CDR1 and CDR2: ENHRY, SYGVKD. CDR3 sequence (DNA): TGTGCCACAAGTCCTTTGGGACCGAACACTGAAGCTTTCTTT. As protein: CATSPLGPNTEAFF.

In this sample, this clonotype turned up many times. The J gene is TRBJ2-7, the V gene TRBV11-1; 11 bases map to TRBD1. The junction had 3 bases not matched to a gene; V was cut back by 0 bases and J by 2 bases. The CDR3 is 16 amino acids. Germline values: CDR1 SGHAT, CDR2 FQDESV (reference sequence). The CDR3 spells CASSLAGTGGPYEQYF. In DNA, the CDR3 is TGTGCCAGCAGCTTAGCGGGGACAGGGGGTCCCTACGAGCAGTACTTC.

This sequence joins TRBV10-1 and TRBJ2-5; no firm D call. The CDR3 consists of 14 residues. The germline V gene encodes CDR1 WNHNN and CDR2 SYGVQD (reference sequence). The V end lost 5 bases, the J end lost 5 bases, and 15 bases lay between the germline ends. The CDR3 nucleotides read TGCGCCAGCAGTCACGGACCCGACGCTGAGACCCAGTACTTC. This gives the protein CASSHGPDAETQYF.

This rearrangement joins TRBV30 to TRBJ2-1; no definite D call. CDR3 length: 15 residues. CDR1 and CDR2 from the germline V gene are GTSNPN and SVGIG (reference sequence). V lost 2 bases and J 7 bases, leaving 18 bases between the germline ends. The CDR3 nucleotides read TGTGCCTGGAGTTTAGAAGGGCTCTCGTGGAATGAGCAGTTCTTC. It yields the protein CAWSLEGLSWNEQFF.

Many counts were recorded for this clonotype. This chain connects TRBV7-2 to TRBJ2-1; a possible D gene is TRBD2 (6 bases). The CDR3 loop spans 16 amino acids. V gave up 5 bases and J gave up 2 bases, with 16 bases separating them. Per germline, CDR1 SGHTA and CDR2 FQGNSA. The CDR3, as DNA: TGTGCCAGCAGCCAACTCGGGAGTAGGGCCTACAATGAGCAGTTCTTC. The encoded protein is CASSQLGSRAYNEQFF.

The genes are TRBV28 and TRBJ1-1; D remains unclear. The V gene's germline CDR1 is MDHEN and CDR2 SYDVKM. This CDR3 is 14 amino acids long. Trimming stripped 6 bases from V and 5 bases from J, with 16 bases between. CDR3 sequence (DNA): TGTGCCAGCAGCCCCGCCGCGAGAGGGACTGAAGCTTTCTTT. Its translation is CASSPAARGTEAFF.

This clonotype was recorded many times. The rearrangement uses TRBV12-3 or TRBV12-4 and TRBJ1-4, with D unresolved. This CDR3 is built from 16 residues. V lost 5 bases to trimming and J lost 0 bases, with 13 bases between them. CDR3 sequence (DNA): TGTGCCAGCAGTCCCGCGTTTGGGGCAACTAATGAAAAACTGTTTTTT. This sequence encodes CASSPAFGATNEKLFF.

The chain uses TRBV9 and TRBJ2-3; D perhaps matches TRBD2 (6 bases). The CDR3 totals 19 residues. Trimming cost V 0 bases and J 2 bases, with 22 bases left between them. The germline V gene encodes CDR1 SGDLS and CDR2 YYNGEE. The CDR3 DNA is TGTGCCAGCAGCGTAGGGAGTCGGGCGGGGAGGCCCTCCACAGATACGCAGTATTTT. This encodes CASSVGSRAGRPSTDTQYF. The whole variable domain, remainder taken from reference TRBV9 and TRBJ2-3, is DSGVTQTPKHLITATGQRVTLRCSPRSGDLSVYWYQQSLDQGLQFLIQYYNGEERAKGNILERFSAQQFPDLHSELNLSSLELGDSALYFCASSVGSRAGRPSTDTQYFGPGTRLTVL.

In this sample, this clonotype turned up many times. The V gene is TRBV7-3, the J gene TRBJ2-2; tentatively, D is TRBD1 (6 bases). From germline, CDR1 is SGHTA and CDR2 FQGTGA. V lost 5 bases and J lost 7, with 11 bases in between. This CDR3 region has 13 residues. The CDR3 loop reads CASSRTAGGELFF. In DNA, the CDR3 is TGTGCCAGCAGCAGGACAGCAGGCGGGGAGCTGTTTTTT.

CDR3 loop: CASSFPGTRNEQFF. The CDR3 DNA reads as TGTGCCAGCAGCTTTCCCGGGACCAGGAATGAGCAGTTCTTC. V is TRBV5-4 and J is TRBJ2-1, with D perhaps matching TRBD1 or TRBD2 (5 bases each). Looked up from germline, CDR1 is SGHNT and CDR2 is YYREEE (reference sequence). This CDR3 has 14 amino acids. V was pared by 2 bases and J by 7 bases, with 13 bases between.

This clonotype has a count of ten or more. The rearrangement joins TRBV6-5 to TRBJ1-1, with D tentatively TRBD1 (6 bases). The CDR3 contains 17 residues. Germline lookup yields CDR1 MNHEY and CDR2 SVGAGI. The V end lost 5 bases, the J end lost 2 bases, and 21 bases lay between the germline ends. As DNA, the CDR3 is TGTGCCAGCAGTAGACCGGGACACCAGGTGGGAAACACTGAAGCTTTCTTT. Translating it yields CASSRPGHQVGNTEAFF.

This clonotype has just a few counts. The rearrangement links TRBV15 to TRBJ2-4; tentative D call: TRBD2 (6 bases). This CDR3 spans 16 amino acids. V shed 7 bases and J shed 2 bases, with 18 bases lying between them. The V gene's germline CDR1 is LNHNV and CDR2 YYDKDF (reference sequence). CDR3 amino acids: CATTTRGGDPKNIQYF. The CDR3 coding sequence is TGTGCCACCACCACCCGTGGAGGGGACCCCAAAAACATTCAGTACTTC.